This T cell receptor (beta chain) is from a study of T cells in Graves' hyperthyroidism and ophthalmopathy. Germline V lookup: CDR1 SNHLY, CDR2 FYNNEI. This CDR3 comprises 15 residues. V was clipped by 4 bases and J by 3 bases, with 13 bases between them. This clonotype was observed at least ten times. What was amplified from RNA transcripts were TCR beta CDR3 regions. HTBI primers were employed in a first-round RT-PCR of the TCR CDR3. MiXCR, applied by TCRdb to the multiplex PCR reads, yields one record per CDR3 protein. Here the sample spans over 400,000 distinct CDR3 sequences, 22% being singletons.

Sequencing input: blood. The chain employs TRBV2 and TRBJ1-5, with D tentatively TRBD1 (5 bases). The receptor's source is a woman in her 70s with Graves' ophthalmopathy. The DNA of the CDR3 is TGTGCCAGCAGTGGTGCGGCAGGGTACAATCAGCCCCAGCATTTT. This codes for CASSGAAGYNQPQHF.